This T cell receptor beta chain is drawn from a study of CD8+ T cells in alopecia areata. General study results and limits: There was only one nonresponder, so it was unclear how baseline CD8+ expansion relates to response.

Concerning this clone: Its antigen is unknown.

The treatment denotes: oral pan-JAK inhibitor, 5-10 mg twice daily. Germline values: CDR1 SGDLS, CDR2 YYNGEE. The CDR3 is made up of 16 amino acids. V gave up 2 bases and J gave up 5 bases, with 18 bases separating them. After isolation, RNA underwent reverse transcription to generate cDNA as the sequencing template. This table comes from immunoSEQ multiplex PCR, and its TCRdb copy is limited to in-frame clones, with some not included. The sample comprises nearly 110,000 clones, roughly 84% of which are singletons, and about 24% rests with the top ten. Sequencing was performed on CD8+ T cells sorted from blood, taken at week 24, from a patient treated with tofacitinib. The clonotype comes from a human donor with alopecia areata. The chain carries TRBV9 and TRBJ2-3, with D maybe TRBD2 (5 bases). CDR3 DNA sequence: TGTGCCAGCAGCGTCCCCTCGGACGCCCGGGAAGATACGCAGTATTTT. It yields the protein CASSVPSDAREDTQYF.